This is a list of T cell receptor beta chains from one sample in a study of identical twins. MiXCR, applied by TCRdb to the 5' RACE reads, yields one record per CDR3 protein. The sample records about 210,000 distinct CDR3 sequences, 9.4% being singletons. Sequenced sample: memory (CD45RO+) T cells sorted from blood. The source is a woman under 30 in good health. Each CDR3 is given with its conserved first and last residue. Fields, in order: clone size, V gene, D gene, J gene, CDR3 protein, CDR3 DNA. A D gene is named only where the DNA matches it firmly. Where a row states a size, it is once, few, many or the class of an expanded clone; other rows omit it.

few,TRBV4-1,NA,TRBJ1-2,CASSGRTERSYGYTF,TGCGCCAGCAGCGGACGGACGGAGCGCAGCTATGGCTACACCTTC
NA,TRBV6-1,NA,TRBJ1-6,CASTVTVNSPLHF,TGTGCCAGCACCGTGACAGTGAATTCACCCCTCCACTTT
NA,TRBV20-1,TRBD2,TRBJ2-7,CSALPSRGEYEQYF,TGCAGTGCTCTCCCCTCCCGGGGGGAATACGAGCAGTACTTC
many,TRBV18,NA,TRBJ2-7,CASSPWTATYEQYF,TGTGCCAGCTCACCCTGGACTGCTACCTACGAGCAGTACTTC
many,TRBV7-2,NA,TRBJ2-7,CASSPLSEQYF,TGTGCCAGCAGCCCTCTCTCCGAGCAGTACTTC
many,TRBV12-3/TRBV12-4,TRBD2,TRBJ2-3,CASSRPSGGTDTQYF,TGTGCCAGCAGTCGACCGAGCGGGGGTACAGATACGCAGTATTTT
few,TRBV30,NA,TRBJ2-1,CAWDGSFNEQFF,TGTGCCTGGGACGGGTCCTTTAATGAGCAGTTCTTC
NA,TRBV12-3/TRBV12-4,NA,TRBJ2-2,CASSPTATGELFF,TGTGCCAGCAGTCCGACAGCGACCGGGGAGCTGTTTTTT
NA,TRBV7-6,TRBD2,TRBJ2-1,CASSPGTSNNEQFF,TGTGCCAGCAGCCCCGGGACTAGCAACAATGAGCAGTTCTTC
NA,TRBV2,TRBD1,TRBJ2-7,CASSDQGAYEQYF,TGTGCCAGCAGTGACCAGGGGGCCTACGAGCAGTACTTC
NA,TRBV11-3,NA,TRBJ1-6,CASSLGSNSPLHF,TGTGCCAGCAGCTTAGGGTCTAATTCACCCCTCCACTTT
many,TRBV2,NA,TRBJ2-7,CASSAWSGHEQYF,TGTGCCAGCAGTGCGTGGTCGGGGCACGAGCAGTACTTC
NA,TRBV9,NA,TRBJ1-4,CASSVVVGEKLFF,TGTGCCAGCAGCGTAGTGGTGGGTGAAAAACTGTTTTTT
few,TRBV12-5,NA,TRBJ2-1,CASGLAYDEQFF,TGTGCTAGTGGTTTGGCCTACGATGAGCAGTTCTTC
NA,TRBV12-3/TRBV12-4,NA,TRBJ2-7,CASSSGVGAEQYF,TGTGCCAGCAGCTCAGGGGTTGGGGCCGAGCAGTACTTC
few,TRBV20-1,TRBD1,TRBJ2-5,CSASRDRGLLETQYF,TGCAGTGCTAGCCGGGACAGGGGTCTATTAGAGACCCAGTACTTC
many,TRBV10-3,NA,TRBJ1-2,CAISEQGTAASRDYGYTF,TGTGCCATCAGTGAGCAGGGCACTGCAGCTTCCAGAGACTATGGCTACACCTTC
many,TRBV2,NA,TRBJ2-1,CASIQGPNNEQFF,TGTGCCAGCATTCAGGGACCTAACAATGAGCAGTTCTTC
many,TRBV7-2,NA,TRBJ2-3,CAYKYITDTQYF,TGTGCCTACAAGTACATTACAGATACGCAGTATTTT
NA,TRBV19,NA,TRBJ2-4,CASSSHGQGGKNIQYF,TGTGCCAGTAGTTCCCATGGGCAGGGCGGTAAAAACATTCAGTACTTC
few,TRBV20-1,TRBD2,TRBJ2-1,CSAGSGTSGSYEQFF,TGCAGTGCTGGGTCCGGGACTAGCGGGAGCTATGAGCAGTTCTTC
NA,TRBV5-4,TRBD1,TRBJ2-7,CASSRQDRVRYEQYF,TGTGCCAGCAGCCGACAAGACAGGGTTCGCTACGAGCAGTACTTC